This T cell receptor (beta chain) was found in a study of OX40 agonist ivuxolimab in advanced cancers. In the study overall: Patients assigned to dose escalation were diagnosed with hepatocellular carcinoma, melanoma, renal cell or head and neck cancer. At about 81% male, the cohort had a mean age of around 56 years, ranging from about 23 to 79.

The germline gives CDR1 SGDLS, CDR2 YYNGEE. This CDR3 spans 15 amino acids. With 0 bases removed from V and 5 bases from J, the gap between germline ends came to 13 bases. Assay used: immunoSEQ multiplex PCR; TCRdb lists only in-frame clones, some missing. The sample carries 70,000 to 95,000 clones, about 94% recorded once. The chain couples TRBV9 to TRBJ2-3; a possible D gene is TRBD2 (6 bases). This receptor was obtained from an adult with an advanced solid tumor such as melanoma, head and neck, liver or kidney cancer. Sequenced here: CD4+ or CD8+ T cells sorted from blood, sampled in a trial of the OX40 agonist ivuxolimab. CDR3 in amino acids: CASSVGWEAGDTQYF. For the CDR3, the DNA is TGTGCCAGCAGCGTAGGGTGGGAGGCGGGAGATACGCAGTATTTT.